These T cell receptor beta chains were read from a single sample in a study of T cell responses to AZD1222 COVID-19 vaccine. Method: immunoSEQ multiplex PCR; TCRdb's copy keeps in-frame clones and lacks some. Counted here are around 120,000 clones, roughly 87% occurring once; the ten biggest clones make up around a tenth. Here the sequenced sample was peripheral blood, taken on day 0 of AZD1222 vaccination. These TCRs come from an adult in good health. The CDR3 runs from the conserved cysteine through the conserved F or W. The D gene is left open where the match is weak. Not every row has a clone size; where given, it reads once, few, many or a size class.

clone_size,d_call,cdr3_length,v_call,cdr3_aa
.,.,14,TRBV3-1/TRBV3-2,CASSQAWGQYEQYF
.,.,14,TRBV6-1,CASSESWVTDTQYF
.,TRBD1,13,TRBV12-3/TRBV12-4,CASSLQGAYEQYF
many,TRBD1,19,TRBV4-3,CASSQDWGQGASKNTEAFF
.,.,13,TRBV7-3,CASSQSASNEQFF
.,TRBD1,17,TRBV7-9,CASALAGTGVSGNTIYF
few,.,18,TRBV4-3,CASSPSDWGVADSYEQYF
.,.,13,TRBV30,CASGQGQVPPLHF
.,TRBD2,15,TRBV6-2/TRBV6-3,CASSRTGTSGVGQYF
.,.,16,TRBV7-7,CASSLEGDDAKNIQYF
.,.,15,TRBV5-4,CASSLDAYSQETQYF
.,TRBD1,16,TRBV7-9,CASSRGQGASVEKLFF
.,.,15,TRBV9,CASSVAPDTNTEAFF
.,.,14,TRBV19,CASSMERSYYEQYF
.,.,15,TRBV30,CAWSVSGASNQPQHF
.,.,13,TRBV11-2,CASSDGTPSTIYF
once,.,13,TRBV13,CASSLRSAASLHF
.,.,15,TRBV3-1/TRBV3-2,CASSLKGGPSYEQYF
.,.,15,TRBV4-1,CASSRYDSDNYGYTF
.,TRBD1,15,TRBV4-3,CASSQSDRGLRGYTF
.,TRBD1,15,TRBV28,CASSLEGGTGTEQYF
.,.,13,TRBV9,CASSENPFDEQYF
.,.,16,TRBV4-2,CASGPAGQRNTDTQYF
once,.,14,TRBV19,CASTHGLATDTQYF
once,.,14,TRBV3-1/TRBV3-2,CASSQLGTVEKLFF
.,TRBD1,15,TRBV6-5,CASIHTGTGTYEQYF
.,TRBD1,13,TRBV6-5,CASSYQGAIGYTF
few,TRBD1,15,TRBV7-9,CASRPGTGDRSPLHF
.,.,13,TRBV27,CASSLWGEETQYF
once,.,14,TRBV29-1,CSAHGGGTGTEAFF
once,TRBD1,15,TRBV7-9,CASSLTGGFNTEAFF
few,.,15,TRBV4-1,CASSNTGKASGELFF
.,.,13,TRBV27,CASSLGGGTEAFF
.,.,13,TRBV28,CASSPRGLYGYTF
.,.,13,TRBV12-3/TRBV12-4,CASSLGLNSPLHF
.,TRBD1,15,TRBV2,CASSVGTAESQPQHF
.,.,13,TRBV30,CAWSVAGNQPQHF
.,TRBD2,12,TRBV7-2,CASTSREGEQYF
.,.,14,TRBV11-3,CASSFALSGNTIYF
.,.,13,TRBV11-3,CASSLVTNYGYTF
.,.,13,TRBV28,CASSLPDPDGYTF
.,.,14,TRBV29-1,CSVEGGRGAETQYF
many,.,14,TRBV6-4,CASSDRGSTDTQYF
.,.,16,TRBV27,CASSISPGTASYEQYF
.,.,14,TRBV7-9,CASSLAMTANEAFF
once,.,15,TRBV4-3,CASSQGGRYQETQYF
.,TRBD2,16,TRBV11-3,CATQWVAGVKTGELFF
.,TRBD1,16,TRBV11-2,CASSPSWDRITDTQYF
.,.,12,TRBV30,CAWYPYHYGYTF
.,TRBD1,16,TRBV6-5,CASSYSRGTGAYEQYF
few,.,14,TRBV3-1/TRBV3-2,CASSRQTDTGEQFF
.,.,12,TRBV9,CASSALGNEQYF
.,TRBD1,15,TRBV6-5,CASSLTGAGNEKLFF
.,TRBD1,13,TRBV27,CASSLMGQHVYTF
once,.,13,TRBV11-1,CASSRDRNQPQHF
.,TRBD1,16,TRBV11-3,CASSLGFRGYYNEQFF
.,.,16,TRBV25-1,CASSEQGWDLHEKLFF